This T cell receptor (beta chain) came from a study of cytomegalovirus exposure and HLA in healthy donors. Overall study findings and caveats: Accurate prediction of most subjects' HLA-A and HLA-B alleles from TCR beta sequences was reported. The investigators catalogued some 160 TCR beta chains as cytomegalovirus-associated.

As concerns this clone: Its antigen is unknown.

The germline gives CDR1 KGHSH, CDR2 LQKENI. V was trimmed by 3 bases and J by 2 bases, leaving 23 bases between them. The CDR3 has 18 residues. Primers included in the PCR were 60 Vbeta and 13 Jbeta primers. The table came from immunoSEQ multiplex PCR; TCRdb's copy has only in-frame clones and leaves some out. Seen here are more than 150,000 clones, approximately 84% observed once, and the top ten hold over 3.5%. The chain carries TRBV18 and TRBJ2-7; unclear D gene. The sequence derives from a man in his fifties in good health and CMV-seronegative. The sample comprised PBMCs. CDR3 protein: CASSPFAPSDSSTYEQYF. CDR3 nucleotides: TGTGCCAGCTCACCCTTTGCCCCAAGCGACTCCTCCACCTACGAGCAGTACTTC.